Detailed here is one T cell receptor beta chain. The antigen remains undetermined. Tumor samples were taken before definitive surgery or chemotherapy. The data originate from a study of high-grade serous ovarian cancer treatment subgroups. General observations from the study: Different patients shared almost no repertoire; same-patient tumors shared 0.11 to 0.79.

Generated by immunoSEQ multiplex PCR, the TCRdb table keeps only in-frame clones and is missing some. In the table there are 2,500 to 3,000 clones, over 55% of which are singletons. Germline CDR1 is LNHDA and CDR2 is SQIVND (reference sequence). Trimming pared 8 bases from V and 2 bases from J, leaving 10 bases between. The CDR3 runs 12 residues. The genes are TRBV19 and TRBJ2-7, with D possibly TRBD1 on 5 matching bases. Material: tumor tissue. This receptor was taken from a human donor with high-grade serous ovarian cancer. The DNA of the CDR3 is TGTGCCAGTGACAGATCAGCCTACGAGCAGTACTTC. It encodes CASDRSAYEQYF. Looking up the rest from reference TRBV19 and TRBJ2-7 gives the full variable domain: DGGITQSPKYLFRKEGQNVTLSCEQNLNHDAMYWYRQDPGQGLRLIYYSQIVNDFQKGDIAEGYSVSREKKESFPLTVTSAQKNPTAFYLCASDRSAYEQYFGPGTRLTVT.